The 3 T cell receptor beta chains listed next were all sequenced from one sample in a study of blood T cell repertoires in COVID-19. The assay was immunoSEQ multiplex PCR, and TCRdb's table has in-frame clones only and misses some. The sample shows approximately 80,000 clones, about four fifths of them seen only once. The sequenced sample was peripheral blood. Receptors originate from a man at least 80 years old with acute or convalescent COVID-19.

The rearrangement uses TRBV29-1 and TRBJ1-3; no clear D gene. Trimming took off 4 bases at V and 0 bases at J, with 10 bases between the two ends. Germline CDR1 reads SQVTM; CDR2 reads ANQGSEA. The CDR3 length is 14 residues. The chain's CDR3 is CSVVAGNSGNTIYF. CDR3 nucleotides: TGCAGCGTTGTCGCAGGCAACTCTGGAAACACCATATATTTT.

As DNA, the CDR3 is TGCAGCGTTGCCGGGACAGCAAGGTCGGGTGGTGGAAACACCATATATTTT. Translating gives CSVAGTARSGGGNTIYF. The gene calls are TRBV29-1 and TRBJ1-3; 7 bases align to TRBD1. Per the germline V gene, CDR1 is SQVTM and CDR2 is ANQGSEA. The CDR3 runs to 17 residues. The J segment lost 3 bases and the V segment lost 4 bases, leaving 15 bases of the junction unmatched.

The rearrangement uses TRBV30 and TRBJ2-7, with 8 nucleotides matching TRBD1. The germline gives CDR1 GTSNPN, CDR2 SVGIG (reference sequence). The V gene end was trimmed by 6 bases and the J gene end by 5 bases; junction bases not matched to a gene: 6. This CDR3 region has 12 residues. CDR3 sequence reads: CACNQGADEQYF. In DNA, the CDR3 is TGTGCCTGTAACCAGGGGGCCGACGAGCAGTACTTC.